Reported below is one T cell receptor beta chain. The antigen is unknown. At one end the junction does not follow the germline gene, possibly because of a read error. This sample was included in a study of CD8 T cells in ankylosing spondylitis. Whole-study results and caveats: Disease-linked clones bore a CD8+ phenotype, appearing relatively rarely in peripheral blood.

A single record per CDR3 protein comes from TCRdb applying MiXCR to the 5' RACE reads. Counted here are fewer than 250,000 distinct CDR3 sequences, roughly a tenth occurring once; the ten biggest clones make up approximately 20%. Germline V gene data show CDR1 as MNHNS and CDR2 as SASEGT. The CDR3 extends over 15 amino acids. The sample was blood, either unsorted or a sorted T cell fraction (not recorded which). The V and J genes are TRBV6-1 and TRBJ1-5; TRBD1 aligns across 7 bases. This receptor was obtained from a male donor with ankylosing spondylitis or in good health (not recorded which). CDR3 protein: CASKRQGLGNQPQHF. The CDR3 region has the DNA TGTGCCAGCAAAAGACAGGGATTGGGCAATCAGCCCCAGCATTTC.